This T cell receptor beta chain was documented in a study of cytomegalovirus exposure and HLA in healthy donors. Worth noting for this clone: Its antigen is as yet unknown.

CDR1 is SGHTA and CDR2 is FQGNSA in the germline V gene. Trimming at V came to 5 bases and at J to 4 bases, leaving 9 bases not matched to a gene. CDR3 length: 15 residues. Study-wide points: Immune exposure data for these donors was limited to CMV serostatus.

Primers: 60 Vbeta forward and 13 Jbeta reverse. Sequencing used immunoSEQ multiplex PCR; TCRdb keeps in-frame clones, though not all of them. The sample shows around 230,000 clones, about 85% of them seen only once. The TCR sequence derives from a girl aged 2 to 10 in good health and CMV-seronegative. The sample taken for sequencing was PBMCs. The J gene is TRBJ1-2, the V gene TRBV7-2; 8 bases are shared with TRBD1. The CDR3 DNA reads TGTGCCAGCAGCGTATCGGGACAGGTGGCCTATGGCTACACCTTC. This translates into CASSVSGQVAYGYTF.